These T cell receptor beta chains were read from a single sample in a study of blood T cell repertoires in COVID-19. Libraries were prepared by immunoSEQ multiplex PCR; TCRdb keeps only in-frame clonotypes and omits some of them. The sample contains approximately 290,000 clones, 80% to 90% of which appear only once. Input material: PBMCs or T cells enriched from blood (not recorded which). Receptors were obtained from a young woman who had recovered from COVID-19. The CDR3 runs from the conserved cysteine through the conserved F or W. A D gene is named only where the DNA matches it firmly. The size entry is marked missing in some rows and otherwise reads once, few, many or a size class.

clone size	V gene	D gene	J gene	CDR3 protein	CDR3 DNA
-	TRBV30	TRBD1	TRBJ1-1	CAWSVLDRVDRAFF	TGTGCCTGGAGTGTCCTGGACAGGGTGGACCGGGCTTTCTTT
-	TRBV19	TRBD1	TRBJ1-2	CASQTGAGYGYTF	TGTGCCAGCCAGACAGGGGCGGGCTATGGCTACACCTTC
-	TRBV5-1	TRBD1	TRBJ2-2	CASSLFLGQGKHGELFF	TGCGCCAGCAGCTTGTTTCTGGGACAGGGTAAACACGGGGAGCTGTTTTTT
-	TRBV7-8	-	TRBJ2-3	CASSSEQSGSDTQYF	TGTGCCAGCAGCTCTGAACAGAGTGGTTCAGATACGCAGTATTTT
-	TRBV4-1	-	TRBJ2-7	CASSQDGRAYEQYF	TGCGCCAGCAGCCAAGATGGCAGGGCCTACGAGCAGTACTTC
once	TRBV28	TRBD1	TRBJ1-2	CASSLGTVTYGYTF	TGTGCCAGCAGTTTAGGGACAGTGACTTATGGCTACACCTTC
-	TRBV13	-	TRBJ2-2	CASSYPGKGASTGELFF	TGTGCCAGCAGCTACCCAGGGAAAGGGGCGAGTACCGGGGAGCTGTTTTTT
-	TRBV18	TRBD1	TRBJ1-2	CASSSEQGARGYTF	TGTGCCAGCTCATCCGAACAGGGGGCGCGTGGCTACACCTTC
-	TRBV28	-	TRBJ1-5	CASSNYNNQPQHF	TGTGCCAGCAGTAACTATAATAATCAGCCCCAGCATTTT
-	TRBV7-6	TRBD1	TRBJ2-5	CASSLSRGLETQYF	TGTGCCAGCAGCTTAAGCAGGGGGTTGGAGACCCAGTACTTC
-	TRBV3-1/TRBV3-2	TRBD1	TRBJ1-6	CASSLGQGNSPLHF	TGTGCCAGCAGCTTAGGACAGGGTAATTCACCCCTCCACTTT
-	TRBV28	-	TRBJ2-4	CASSFGPNPNIQYF	TGTGCCAGCAGTTTCGGTCCTAACCCAAACATTCAGTACTTC
-	TRBV7-8	TRBD2	TRBJ2-1	CASSKIAGGGFNEQFF	TGTGCCAGCAGTAAAATAGCGGGGGGAGGTTTCAATGAGCAGTTCTTC
-	TRBV7-2	-	TRBJ1-1	CASSRARTLGTEAFF	TGTGCCAGCAGCCGTGCCAGGACATTGGGCACTGAAGCTTTCTTT
-	TRBV19	TRBD1	TRBJ1-5	CASSSTGAQPQHF	TGTGCCAGTAGCTCGACAGGGGCTCAGCCCCAGCATTTT
-	TRBV7-2	-	TRBJ1-3	CASSPAGGISGNTIYF	TGTGCCAGCAGCCCCGCCGGGGGAATCTCTGGAAACACCATATATTTT
-	TRBV5-4	TRBD1	TRBJ1-2	CASSLGDRGYGYTF	TGTGCCAGCAGCCTAGGGGACAGGGGCTATGGCTACACCTTC
-	TRBV11-2	-	TRBJ2-1	CASSLGRGATYNEQFF	TGTGCCAGCAGCTTAGGGCGGGGAGCCACTTACAATGAGCAGTTCTTC
-	TRBV19	TRBD2	TRBJ2-1	CASSPQTGTGLAGYNEQFF	TGTGCCAGTAGTCCCCAGACAGGAACAGGACTAGCGGGTTACAATGAGCAGTTCTTC
-	TRBV7-9	TRBD2	TRBJ2-1	CASSLTLAGGPAGYNEQFF	TGTGCCAGCAGCTTAACGTTAGCGGGAGGGCCCGCAGGGTACAATGAGCAGTTCTTC
-	TRBV7-9	-	TRBJ2-1	CASSQARGLSYNEQFF	TGTGCCAGCAGCCAGGCCCGGGGACTCTCCTACAATGAGCAGTTCTTC
-	TRBV7-2	-	TRBJ2-1	CASSFSVAGSKNEQFF	TGTGCCAGCAGCTTTAGTGTCGCGGGATCGAAGAATGAGCAGTTCTTC
-	TRBV24-1	TRBD1	TRBJ2-1	CATSDLTGDYNEQFF	TGTGCCACCAGTGATTTAACAGGGGACTACAATGAGCAGTTCTTC
once	TRBV29-1	TRBD1	TRBJ1-1	CSVYRRGRKDTEAFF	TGCAGCGTTTATCGGAGGGGGCGAAAGGACACTGAAGCTTTCTTT
-	TRBV10-3	-	TRBJ1-1	CAIPYGGGVDTEAFF	TGTGCCATCCCCTACGGCGGAGGAGTGGACACTGAAGCTTTCTTT